This T cell receptor beta chain was recovered during a study of a mutant IDH1 vaccine in newly diagnosed glioma. Study-wide background: Patients began vaccination 4-6 weeks after radiotherapy alone, or with temozolomide cycles. Earlier therapy was either radiotherapy, temozolomide, or both, and most got both. Study results and limitations: Immune responses induced by the vaccine were seen in 93.3% of patients, spanning multiple MHC alleles.

Worth noting for this clone: Its target is unknown.

Germline assignment: CDR1 MNHEY and CDR2 SVGAGI. The CDR3 extends over 14 amino acids. Trimming cost V 0 bases and J 9 bases, with 9 bases left between them. TCRdb keeps only in-frame clones here, not all; method: immunoSEQ multiplex PCR. The table includes 60,000 to 70,000 clones, roughly four fifths detected once. The sample's time point: week 47, end of study. Each vaccine dose was 300 ug of mutant IDH1 20-mer peptide, with topical imiquimod. The sample consisted of PBMCs, taken from a glioma patient whose treatment included an IDH1 peptide vaccine. J is TRBJ1-6 and V is TRBV6-5; D gene ambiguous. This receptor was obtained from a man in his thirties or forties with glioma. The CDR3 bases are TGTGCCAGCAGTTACTCGAGAGGACGTTCACCCCTCCACTTT. It yields the protein CASSYSRGRSPLHF.